The subject of this entry is one T cell receptor (beta chain). The antigen remains undetermined. This record belongs to a study of cytomegalovirus exposure and HLA in healthy donors. Study in general: In a previous analysis, approximately 110 million unique TCR beta sequences were found from roughly 180 million T cells.

The primer mix had 60 Vbeta and 13 Jbeta primers. Clones were sequenced by immunoSEQ multiplex PCR, and TCRdb holds only the in-frame ones, with some missing. The table for this sample gives some 44,000 clones. This CDR3 region has 15 residues. The V gene's germline CDR1 is MNHEY and CDR2 SVGAGI. J gave up 4 bases and V 5 bases, and 7 bases lay outside the gene matches. Study-level results: The authors later found most CMV-associated TCR beta chains appeared HLA-restricted. Some highly shared sequence variants likely arose as a pipeline artifact.

The sequenced sample consisted of PBMCs. The chain couples TRBV6-5 to TRBJ2-7; the match to TRBD1 covers 11 bases. The receptor was isolated from a woman aged 25 to 39 in good health and CMV-seronegative. This CDR3 reads CASSPDRGLLYEQYF. As DNA, the CDR3 is TGTGCCAGCAGTCCGGACAGGGGGCTCTTATACGAGCAGTACTTC.